Listed below are T cell receptor beta chains from one sample, sequenced in a study of PD-L1 blockade in urothelial cancer. TCRdb's table, derived via immunoSEQ multiplex PCR, lists solely in-frame clones and lacks some. The sample has some 19,000 clones, approximately 80% seen once. This specimen consisted of PBMCs, obtained around atezolizumab (anti-PD-L1) treatment. These receptors all come from a man aged 50-60 years with urothelial cancer. Each CDR3 is given with its conserved first and last residue. The D gene is left open where the match is weak. Only some rows state a clone size, as once, few, many or a class for expanded clones.

V: TRBV7-8
D: -
J: TRBJ2-1
length: 14
size: -
DNA: TGTGCCAGCAGCTTAGCAGCCTACTACAATGAGCAGTTCTTC
CDR3: CASSLAAYYNEQFF

V: TRBV6-6
D: -
J: TRBJ2-1
length: 13
size: -
DNA: TGTGCCAGCATTCGCGGTACCTACAATGAGCAGTTCTTC
CDR3: CASIRGTYNEQFF

V: TRBV4-1
D: TRBD2
J: TRBJ2-5
length: 16
size: few
DNA: TGCGCCAGCAGCCAACCCACTAGCGGGGGTGCCCTTACCCAGTACTTC
CDR3: CASSQPTSGGALTQYF

V: TRBV9
D: -
J: TRBJ1-1
length: 13
size: -
DNA: TGTGCCAGCAGCGTAGACACGAACACTGAAGCTTTCTTT
CDR3: CASSVDTNTEAFF

V: TRBV6-1
D: TRBD1
J: TRBJ1-1
length: 15
size: -
DNA: TGTGCCAGCAGTGAACGGGGGACAGGGAACACTGAAGCTTTCTTT
CDR3: CASSERGTGNTEAFF

V: TRBV2
D: -
J: TRBJ2-3
length: 14
size: -
DNA: TGTGCCAGCACCAAGGGACTTAACACAGATACGCAGTATTTT
CDR3: CASTKGLNTDTQYF

V: TRBV14
D: TRBD2
J: TRBJ2-2
length: 16
size: -
DNA: TGTGCCAGCAGCCAAGGGGGGACTAGGTACACCGGGGAGCTGTTTTTT
CDR3: CASSQGGTRYTGELFF

V: TRBV29-1
D: -
J: TRBJ2-1
length: 12
size: -
DNA: TGCAGCGTTGTTTTAGGAGTCAATGAGCAGTTCTTC
CDR3: CSVVLGVNEQFF

V: TRBV11-2
D: TRBD2
J: TRBJ2-7
length: 15
size: -
DNA: TGTGCCAGCAGCTACGGGACTACGACCTCATACGAGCAGTACTTC
CDR3: CASSYGTTTSYEQYF

V: TRBV27
D: -
J: TRBJ1-2
length: 12
size: -
DNA: TGTGCCAGCAGACCCGCAGGGAGGCGCTACACCTTC
CDR3: CASRPAGRRYTF

V: TRBV5-1
D: TRBD1
J: TRBJ1-2
length: 15
size: -
DNA: TGCGCCAGCAGCTTGCGTCAGGACAGGGGAAATGGCTACACCTTC
CDR3: CASSLRQDRGNGYTF

V: TRBV28
D: -
J: TRBJ1-4
length: 13
size: -
DNA: TGTGCCACCTTAAGAGGGCCGGGGGAAAAACTGTTTTTT
CDR3: CATLRGPGEKLFF

V: TRBV2
D: -
J: TRBJ2-1
length: 15
size: -
DNA: TGTGCCAGCAGTGTTTTTCTAAGCTCCTACAATGAGCAGTTCTTC
CDR3: CASSVFLSSYNEQFF

V: TRBV7-7
D: TRBD2
J: TRBJ2-2
length: 15
size: -
DNA: TGTGCTAGCAGCATGAGCGGGAGTATGTCCGGGGAGCTGTTTTTT
CDR3: CASSMSGSMSGELFF

V: TRBV9
D: TRBD1
J: TRBJ2-7
length: 18
size: -
DNA: TGTGCCAGCAGCGTAGGGGGACGGGACAGGGCTTTATCCTACGAGCAGTACTTC
CDR3: CASSVGGRDRALSYEQYF

V: TRBV6-1
D: -
J: TRBJ1-2
length: 15
size: -
DNA: TGTGCCAGCAGTCCACAGCGTCCGCGGGGTTCTGGCTACACCTTC
CDR3: CASSPQRPRGSGYTF

V: TRBV5-1
D: TRBD1
J: TRBJ1-2
length: 15
size: -
DNA: TGCGCCAGCAGCACCGGGACAGGGCTTTCAGTTGGCTACACCTTC
CDR3: CASSTGTGLSVGYTF

V: TRBV2
D: TRBD2
J: TRBJ2-7
length: 14
size: -
DNA: TGTGCCAGCAGTCCGGGACTAGAACCCTACGAGCAGTACTTC
CDR3: CASSPGLEPYEQYF